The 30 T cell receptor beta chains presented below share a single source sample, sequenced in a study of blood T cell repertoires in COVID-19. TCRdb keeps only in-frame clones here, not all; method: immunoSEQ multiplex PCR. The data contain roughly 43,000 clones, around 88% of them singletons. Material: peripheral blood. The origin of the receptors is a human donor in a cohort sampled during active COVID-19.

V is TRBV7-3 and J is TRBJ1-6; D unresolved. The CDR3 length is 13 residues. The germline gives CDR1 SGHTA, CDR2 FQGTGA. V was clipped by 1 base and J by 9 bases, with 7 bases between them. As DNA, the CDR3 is TGTGCCAGCAGCTTAAGGAGAGGTTCACCCCTCCACTTT. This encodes CASSLRRGSPLHF.

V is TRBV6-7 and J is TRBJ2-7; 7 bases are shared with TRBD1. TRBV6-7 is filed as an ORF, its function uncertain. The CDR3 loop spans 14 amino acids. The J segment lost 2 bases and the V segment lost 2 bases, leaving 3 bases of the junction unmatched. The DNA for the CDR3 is TGTGCCAGCAGTTACAAACAGGGGACCTACGAGCAGTACTTC. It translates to CASSYKQGTYEQYF.

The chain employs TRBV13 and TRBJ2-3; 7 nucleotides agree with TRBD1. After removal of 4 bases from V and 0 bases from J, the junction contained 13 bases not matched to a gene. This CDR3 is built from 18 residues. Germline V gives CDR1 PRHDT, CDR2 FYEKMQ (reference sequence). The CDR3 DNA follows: TGTGCCAGCAGCTCCGATCATCTTGGGACAGAGAGCACAGATACGCAGTATTTT. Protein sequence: CASSSDHLGTESTDTQYF.

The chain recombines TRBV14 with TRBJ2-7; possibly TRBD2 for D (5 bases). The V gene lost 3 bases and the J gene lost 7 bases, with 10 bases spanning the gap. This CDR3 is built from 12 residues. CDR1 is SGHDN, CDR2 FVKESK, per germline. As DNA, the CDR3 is TGTGCCAGCAGCCAGACTATGGGAGAGCAGTACTTC. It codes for CASSQTMGEQYF.

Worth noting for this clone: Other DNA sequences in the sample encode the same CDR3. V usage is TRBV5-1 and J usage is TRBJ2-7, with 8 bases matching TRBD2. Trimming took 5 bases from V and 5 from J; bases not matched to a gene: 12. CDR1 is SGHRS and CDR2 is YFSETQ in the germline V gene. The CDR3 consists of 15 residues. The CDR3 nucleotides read TGCGCCAGCAGTGTGGGAGGTCGGGGGGGCCACGAGCAGTACTTC. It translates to CASSVGGRGGHEQYF.

The CDR3 here is CASSLLGQGANTEAFF. In DNA form, the CDR3 reads TGTGCCAGCAGTTTATTGGGACAGGGGGCGAACACTGAAGCTTTCTTT. V and J are TRBV27 and TRBJ1-1, with 12 bases lining up with TRBD1. The V and J ends lost 1 base and 1 base, in that order; junction bases with no gene match: 1. Per germline, CDR1 MNHEY and CDR2 SMNVEV (reference sequence). The CDR3 spans 16 residues.

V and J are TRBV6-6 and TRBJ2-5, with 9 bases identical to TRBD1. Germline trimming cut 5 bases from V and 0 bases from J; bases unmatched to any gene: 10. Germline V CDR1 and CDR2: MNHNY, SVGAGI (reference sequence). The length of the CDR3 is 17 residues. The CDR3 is CASSPQGAWMYQETQYF. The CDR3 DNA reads TGTGCCAGCAGTCCACAGGGGGCCTGGATGTACCAAGAGACCCAGTACTTC.

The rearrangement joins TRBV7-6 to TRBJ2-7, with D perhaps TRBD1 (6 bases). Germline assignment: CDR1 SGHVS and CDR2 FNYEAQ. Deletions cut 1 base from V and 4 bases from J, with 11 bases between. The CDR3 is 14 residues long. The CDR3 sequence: CASSLGSRGYEQYF. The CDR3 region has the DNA TGTGCCAGCAGCTTAGGATCAAGGGGGTACGAGCAGTACTTC.

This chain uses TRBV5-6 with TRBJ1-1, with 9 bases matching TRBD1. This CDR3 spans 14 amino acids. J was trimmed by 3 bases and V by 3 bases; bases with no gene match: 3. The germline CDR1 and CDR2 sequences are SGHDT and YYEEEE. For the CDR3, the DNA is TGTGCCAGCAGCTCCGGGACAGGGTACACTGAAGCTTTCTTT. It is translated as CASSSGTGYTEAFF.

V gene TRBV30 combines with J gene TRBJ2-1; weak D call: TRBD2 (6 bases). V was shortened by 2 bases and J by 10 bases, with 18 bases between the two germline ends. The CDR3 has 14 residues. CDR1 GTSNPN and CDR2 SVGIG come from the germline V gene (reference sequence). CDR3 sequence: CAWSLGGAGWEQFF. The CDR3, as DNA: TGTGCCTGGAGTTTAGGAGGGGCAGGGTGGGAGCAGTTCTTC.

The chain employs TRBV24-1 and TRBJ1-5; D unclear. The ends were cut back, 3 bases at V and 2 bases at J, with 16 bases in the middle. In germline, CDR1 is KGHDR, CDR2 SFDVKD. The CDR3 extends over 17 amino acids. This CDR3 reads CATSDPSTDRGNQPQHF. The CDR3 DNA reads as TGTGCCACCAGTGATCCCAGCACCGACCGGGGCAATCAGCCCCAGCATTTT.

The CDR3 spells CAIRPGLGRVREQFF. CDR3 coding DNA: TGTGCCATACGCCCGGGACTGGGCAGGGTAAGAGAGCAGTTCTTC. The chain links TRBV10-3 to TRBJ2-1, with D tentatively TRBD2 (6 bases). Germline CDR1 ENHRY, CDR2 SYGVKD. The CDR3 totals 15 residues. V was trimmed by 9 bases and J by 10 bases, leaving 25 bases between them.

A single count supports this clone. The CDR3 spells CASSPIAGVETQYF. CDR3 DNA: TGTGCCAGCAGCCCTATAGCGGGAGTAGAGACCCAGTACTTC. This rearrangement joins TRBV5-5 to TRBJ2-5; TRBD2 agrees at 9 bases. The CDR3 contains 14 residues. Germline CDR1 and CDR2: SGHKS and YYEKEE (reference sequence). Losses at the gene ends were 4 bases for V and 4 bases for J; bases not matched to a gene: 5.

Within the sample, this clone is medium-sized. The CDR3 reads CASSRQSNQPQHF. The CDR3 region has the DNA TGTGCCAGCAGTCGACAGTCTAATCAGCCCCAGCATTTT. The chain uses TRBV3-1 (or the pseudogene TRBV3-2) and TRBJ1-5, with D maybe TRBD1 (5 bases). The V end lost 6 bases, the J end lost 4 bases, and 10 bases lay between the germline ends. The CDR3 sequence is 13 residues long. The germline V gene encodes CDR1 LGHDT and CDR2 YNNKEL (reference sequence).

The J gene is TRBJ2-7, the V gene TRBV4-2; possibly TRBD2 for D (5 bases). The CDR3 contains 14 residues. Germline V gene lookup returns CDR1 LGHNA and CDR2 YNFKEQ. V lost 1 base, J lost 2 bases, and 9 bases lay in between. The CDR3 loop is CASSQAGDPYEQYF. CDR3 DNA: TGTGCCAGCAGCCAAGCCGGGGATCCCTACGAGCAGTACTTC.

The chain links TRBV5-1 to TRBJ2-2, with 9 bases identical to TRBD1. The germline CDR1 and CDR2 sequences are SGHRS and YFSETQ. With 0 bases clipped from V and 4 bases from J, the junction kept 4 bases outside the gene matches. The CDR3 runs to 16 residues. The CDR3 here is CASSLGTGAGTGELFF. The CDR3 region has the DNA TGCGCCAGCAGCTTGGGGACAGGGGCGGGCACCGGGGAGCTGTTTTTT.

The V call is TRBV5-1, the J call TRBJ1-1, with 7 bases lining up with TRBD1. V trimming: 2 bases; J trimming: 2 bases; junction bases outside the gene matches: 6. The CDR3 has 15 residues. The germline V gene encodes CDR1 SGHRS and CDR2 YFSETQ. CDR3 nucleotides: TGCGCCAGCAGCTTTCGGGCAGGGGGTAACACTGAAGCTTTCTTT. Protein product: CASSFRAGGNTEAFF.

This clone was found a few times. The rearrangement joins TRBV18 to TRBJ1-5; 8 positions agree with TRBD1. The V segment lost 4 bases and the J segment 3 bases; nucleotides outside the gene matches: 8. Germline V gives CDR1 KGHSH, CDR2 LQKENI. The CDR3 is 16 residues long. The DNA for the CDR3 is TGTGCCAGCTCACAGGGGACAGGTGGCACCAATCAGCCCCAGCATTTT. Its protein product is CASSQGTGGTNQPQHF.

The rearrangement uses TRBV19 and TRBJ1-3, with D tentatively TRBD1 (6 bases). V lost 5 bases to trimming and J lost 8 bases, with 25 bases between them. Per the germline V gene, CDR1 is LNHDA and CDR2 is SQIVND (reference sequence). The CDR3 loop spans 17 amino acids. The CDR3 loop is CASSFLPGQTSGDTIYF. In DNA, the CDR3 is TGTGCCAGTAGTTTCCTCCCGGGACAAACCAGTGGCGACACCATATATTTT. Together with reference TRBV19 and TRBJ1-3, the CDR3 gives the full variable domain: DGGITQSPKYLFRKEGQNVTLSCEQNLNHDAMYWYRQDPGQGLRLIYYSQIVNDFQKGDIAEGYSVSREKKESFPLTVTSAQKNPTAFYLCASSFLPGQTSGDTIYFGEGSWLTVV.

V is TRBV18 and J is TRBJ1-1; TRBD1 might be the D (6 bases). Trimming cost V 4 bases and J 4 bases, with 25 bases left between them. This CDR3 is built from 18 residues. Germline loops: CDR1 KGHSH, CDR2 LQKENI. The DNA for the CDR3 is TGTGCCAGCTCACGTCAGGGAACAGGGAAGCGTTTAGGCACTGAAGCTTTCTTT. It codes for CASSRQGTGKRLGTEAFF.

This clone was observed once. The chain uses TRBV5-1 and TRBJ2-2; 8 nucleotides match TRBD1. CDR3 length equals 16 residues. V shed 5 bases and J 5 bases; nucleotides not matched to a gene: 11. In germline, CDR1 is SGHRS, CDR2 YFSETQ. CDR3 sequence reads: CASRIGTGGWTGELFF. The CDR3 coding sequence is TGCGCCAGCAGGATAGGGACAGGAGGTTGGACCGGGGAGCTGTTTTTT.

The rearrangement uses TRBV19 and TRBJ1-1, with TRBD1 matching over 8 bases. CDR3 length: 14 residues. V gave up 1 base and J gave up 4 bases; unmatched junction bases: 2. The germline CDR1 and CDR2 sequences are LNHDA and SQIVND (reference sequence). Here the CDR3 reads CASSIGTGFTEAFF. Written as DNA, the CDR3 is TGTGCCAGTAGTATAGGGACAGGGTTCACTGAAGCTTTCTTT.

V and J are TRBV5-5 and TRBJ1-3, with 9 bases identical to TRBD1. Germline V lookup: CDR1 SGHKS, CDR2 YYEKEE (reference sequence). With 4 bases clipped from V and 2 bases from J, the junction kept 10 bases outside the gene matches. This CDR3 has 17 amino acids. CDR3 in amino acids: CASSRMDRGAAGNTIYF. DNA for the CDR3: TGTGCCAGCAGCCGTATGGACAGGGGTGCGGCTGGAAACACCATATATTTT.

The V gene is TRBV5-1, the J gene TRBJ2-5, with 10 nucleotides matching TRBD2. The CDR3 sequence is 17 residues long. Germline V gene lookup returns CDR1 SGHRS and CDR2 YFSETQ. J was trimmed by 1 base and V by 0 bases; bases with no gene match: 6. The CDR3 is CASSLAYLAGAQETQYF. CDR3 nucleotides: TGCGCCAGCAGCTTGGCCTACCTAGCGGGGGCCCAAGAGACCCAGTACTTC.

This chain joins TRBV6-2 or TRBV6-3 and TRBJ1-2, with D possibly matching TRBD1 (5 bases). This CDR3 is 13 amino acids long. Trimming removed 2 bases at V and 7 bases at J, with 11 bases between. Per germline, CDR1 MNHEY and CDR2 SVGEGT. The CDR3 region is CASSYRGGFGYTF. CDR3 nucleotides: TGTGCCAGCAGTTACAGGGGAGGATTTGGCTACACCTTC.

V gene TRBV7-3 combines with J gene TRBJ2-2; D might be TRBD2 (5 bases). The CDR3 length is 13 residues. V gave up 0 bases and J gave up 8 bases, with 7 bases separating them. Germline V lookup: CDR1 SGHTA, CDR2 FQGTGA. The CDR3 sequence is CASSLTGEGELFF. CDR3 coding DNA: TGTGCCAGCAGCTTAACCGGGGAGGGGGAGCTGTTTTTT. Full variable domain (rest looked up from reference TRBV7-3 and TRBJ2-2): GAGVSQTPSNKVTEKGKYVELRCDPISGHTALYWYRQSLGQGPEFLIYFQGTGAADDSGLPNDRFFAVRPEGSVSTLKIQRTERGDSAVYLCASSLTGEGELFFGEGSRLTVL.

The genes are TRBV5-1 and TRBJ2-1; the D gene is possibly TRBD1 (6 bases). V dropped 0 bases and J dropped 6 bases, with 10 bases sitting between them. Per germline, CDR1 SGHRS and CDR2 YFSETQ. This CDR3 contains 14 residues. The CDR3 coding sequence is TGCGCCAGCAGCTTGGTGCTAGGGGGCAATGAGCAGTTCTTC. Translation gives CASSLVLGGNEQFF.

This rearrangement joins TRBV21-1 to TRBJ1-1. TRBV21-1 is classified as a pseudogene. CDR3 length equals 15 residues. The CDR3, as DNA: TGTGCCAGCAGCAAAGGATTCCTAAGTTGCACTGAAGCTTTCTTT. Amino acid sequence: CASSKGFLSCTEAFF.

The CDR3 is CASSQRLNTDTQYF. The CDR3 nucleotides are TGTGCCAGCAGCCAGAGACTGAACACAGATACGCAGTATTTT. This chain joins TRBV4-2 and TRBJ2-3, with D unresolved. This CDR3 is built from 14 residues. Trimming removed 3 bases at V and 2 bases at J, with 9 bases between. The V gene's germline CDR1 is LGHNA and CDR2 YNFKEQ.

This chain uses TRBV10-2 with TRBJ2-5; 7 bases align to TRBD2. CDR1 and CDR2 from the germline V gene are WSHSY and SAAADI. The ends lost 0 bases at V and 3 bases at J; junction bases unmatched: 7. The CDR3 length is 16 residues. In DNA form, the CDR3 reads TGCGCCAGCAGTGAGTCTGGGACTACCCTAGAAGAGACCCAGTACTTC. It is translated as CASSESGTTLEETQYF.